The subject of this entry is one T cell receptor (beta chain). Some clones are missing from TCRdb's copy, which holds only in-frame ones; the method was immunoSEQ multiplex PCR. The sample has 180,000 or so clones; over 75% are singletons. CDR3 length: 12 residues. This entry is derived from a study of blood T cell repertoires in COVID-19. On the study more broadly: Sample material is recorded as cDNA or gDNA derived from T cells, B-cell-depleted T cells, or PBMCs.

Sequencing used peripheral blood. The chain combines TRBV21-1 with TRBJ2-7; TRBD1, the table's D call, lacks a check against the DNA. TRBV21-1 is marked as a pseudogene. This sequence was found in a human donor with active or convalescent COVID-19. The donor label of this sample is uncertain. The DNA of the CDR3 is TGTGCCAGCAGCACCAGGCCCTACGAGCAGTACTTC. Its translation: CASSTRPYEQYF.